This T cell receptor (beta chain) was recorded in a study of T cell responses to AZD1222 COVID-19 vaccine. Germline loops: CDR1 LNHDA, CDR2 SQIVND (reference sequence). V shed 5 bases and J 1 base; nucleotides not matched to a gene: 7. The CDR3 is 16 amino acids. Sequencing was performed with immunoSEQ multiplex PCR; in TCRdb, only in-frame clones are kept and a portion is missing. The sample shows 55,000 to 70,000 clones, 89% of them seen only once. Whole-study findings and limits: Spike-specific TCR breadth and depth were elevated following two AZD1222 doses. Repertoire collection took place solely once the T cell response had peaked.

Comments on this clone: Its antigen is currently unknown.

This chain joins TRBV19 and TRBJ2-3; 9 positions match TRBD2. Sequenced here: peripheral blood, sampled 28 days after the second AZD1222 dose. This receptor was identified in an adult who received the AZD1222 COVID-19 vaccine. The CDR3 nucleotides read TGTGCCAGTAGTCCCGGGGCGGGAGGGGGCACAGATACGCAGTATTTT. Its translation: CASSPGAGGGTDTQYF.